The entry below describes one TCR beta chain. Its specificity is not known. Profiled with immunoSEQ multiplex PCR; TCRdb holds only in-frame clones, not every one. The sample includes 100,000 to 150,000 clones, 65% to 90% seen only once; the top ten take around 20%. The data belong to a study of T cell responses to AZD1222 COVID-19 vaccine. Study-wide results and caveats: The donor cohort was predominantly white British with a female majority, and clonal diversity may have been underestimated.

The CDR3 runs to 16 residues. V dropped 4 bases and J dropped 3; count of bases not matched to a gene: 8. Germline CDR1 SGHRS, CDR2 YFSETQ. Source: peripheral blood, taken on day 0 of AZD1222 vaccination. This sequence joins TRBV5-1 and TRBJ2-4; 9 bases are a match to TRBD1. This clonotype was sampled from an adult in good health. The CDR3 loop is CASSLGTGIGKNIQYF. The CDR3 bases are TGCGCCAGCAGCCTCGGGACAGGGATAGGCAAAAACATTCAGTACTTC.